The clone carrying this TCR beta chain was detected ten times or more. Its target is unknown. This sample was included in a study of T cells in Graves' hyperthyroidism and ophthalmopathy. Study outcomes and limitations: Prediction of ophthalmopathy progression came a median approximately 7 months pre-onset.

RNA transcripts yielded amplified TCR beta CDR3 regions. During a first-round RT-PCR of the TCR CDR3, the HTBI primer set was used. Each CDR3 protein is one row after TCRdb ran MiXCR on the multiplex PCR reads. The sample lists 350,000 or so distinct CDR3 sequences; 15% to 20% were seen once. Patients were excluded for uncontrolled infection, other autoimmune disease, pregnancy or lactation. CDR1 is DFQATT, CDR2 SNEGSKA, per germline (reference sequence). V lost 3 bases to trimming and J lost 0 bases, with 8 bases between them. This CDR3 has 13 amino acids. The source is a woman aged 35 to 49 with Graves' ophthalmopathy. The V and J genes are TRBV20-1 and TRBJ1-1; D might be TRBD1 (6 bases). Sequenced: blood. The CDR3 region has the DNA TGCAGTGCTAGTAGGGGGATGAACACTGAAGCTTTCTTT. It codes for CSASRGMNTEAFF.